These 14 T cell receptor beta chains were all obtained from the same sample, sequenced in a study of PD-L1 blockade in urothelial cancer. Profiled with immunoSEQ multiplex PCR; TCRdb holds only in-frame clones, not every one. In the table there are approximately 50,000 clones, around 80% of which are singletons. Time point reported: pretreatment peripheral blood. The sample in question was PBMCs, obtained around atezolizumab (anti-PD-L1) treatment. Receptor source: a man between 65 and 85 years old with urothelial cancer.

The V and J genes are TRBV6-1 and TRBJ2-2; the match to TRBD1 covers 10 bases. The CDR3 extends over 18 amino acids. Germline V CDR1 and CDR2: MNHNS, SASEGT. V lost 0 bases to trimming and J lost 0 bases; unmatched junction nucleotides: 4. This CDR3 reads CASSEALGQGANTGELFF. For the CDR3, the DNA is TGTGCCAGCAGTGAAGCCCTTGGACAGGGGGCGAACACCGGGGAGCTGTTTTTT.

In this sample, this clone turned up a few times. The chain combines TRBV6-1 with TRBJ2-4; possibly TRBD1 for D (5 bases). The CDR3 consists of 13 residues. Germline CDR1 is MNHNS and CDR2 is SASEGT. Trimming cost V 5 bases and J 5 bases, with 10 bases left between them. The CDR3 sequence is CASSLLGENIQYF. Here the CDR3 DNA reads TGTGCCAGCAGTCTTTTAGGGGAAAACATTCAGTACTTC.

This chain connects TRBV19 to TRBJ1-2; 9 nucleotides match TRBD1. Germline lookup yields CDR1 LNHDA and CDR2 SQIVND (reference sequence). Trimming took 6 bases from V and 8 from J; bases not matched to a gene: 10. The CDR3 is 14 residues long. The CDR3 bases are TGTGCCAGTAGCCCAACAGGGGGCGCGAGGGGCTACACCTTC. Protein product: CASSPTGGARGYTF. Drawing the rest from reference TRBV19 and TRBJ1-2, the complete variable domain is DGGITQSPKYLFRKEGQNVTLSCEQNLNHDAMYWYRQDPGQGLRLIYYSQIVNDFQKGDIAEGYSVSREKKESFPLTVTSAQKNPTAFYLCASSPTGGARGYTFGSGTRLTVV.

The table lists this clone with a count of one. V and J are TRBV7-8 and TRBJ2-7, with TRBD1 matching 8 bases. Germline CDR1 and CDR2: SGHVS and FQNEAQ. With 1 base clipped from V and 2 bases from J, the junction kept 4 bases outside the gene matches. This CDR3 has 15 residues. The CDR3 DNA sequence: TGTGCCAGCAGCTTAGTAGACAGGGGTACCTACGAGCAGTACTTC. It is translated as CASSLVDRGTYEQYF.

This chain links TRBV30 with TRBJ2-7, with TRBD2 matching over 7 bases. The V gene's germline CDR1 is GTSNPN and CDR2 SVGIG (reference sequence). The CDR3 runs to 16 residues. With 3 bases clipped from V and 0 bases from J, the junction kept 11 bases outside the gene matches. CDR3 sequence (DNA): TGTGCCTGGAGACCCCCCGGTGGCGGGGGCTCCTACGAGCAGTACTTC. This translates into CAWRPPGGGGSYEQYF.

This clone appeared many times. The chain combines TRBV9 with TRBJ2-3, with TRBD2 matching 7 bases. The CDR3 sequence is 14 residues long. Losses at the gene ends were 0 bases for V and 6 bases for J; bases not matched to a gene: 4. Looked up from germline, CDR1 is SGDLS and CDR2 is YYNGEE. The CDR3 region has the DNA TGTGCCAGCAGCGTAGGCGGGGGTGAGGATACGCAGTATTTT. Protein product: CASSVGGGEDTQYF.

About this clone: In the same sample, other DNA sequences code for this CDR3. The CDR3, as DNA: TGTGCCAGTAGCCCCGGACAGGGGTCGTCCTATAATTCACCCCTCCACTTT. Its translation: CASSPGQGSSYNSPLHF. The chain has TRBV19 and TRBJ1-6, with 9 positions matching TRBD1. J lost 1 base, V lost 6 bases, and 7 bases had no gene match. The CDR3 consists of 17 residues. Germline V gene sequence: CDR1 LNHDA, CDR2 SQIVND (reference sequence).

CDR3 sequence reads: CASSPIGTGAQNTEAFF. In DNA, the CDR3 is TGTGCCAGCTCACCAATCGGGACAGGGGCTCAGAACACTGAAGCTTTCTTT. The chain is built from TRBV18 and TRBJ1-1; 10 bases line up with TRBD1. This CDR3 contains 17 residues. After removal of 2 bases from V and 1 base from J, the junction contained 7 bases not matched to a gene. Germline V gene lookup returns CDR1 KGHSH and CDR2 LQKENI.

The chain joins TRBV27 to TRBJ2-7, with 8 bases that match TRBD1. Germline V gene lookup returns CDR1 MNHEY and CDR2 SMNVEV (reference sequence). The CDR3 is 14 amino acids. Trimming cost V 2 bases and J 3 bases; bases outside gene matches: 3. CDR3 sequence reads: CASSLKTGDYEQYF. In DNA, the CDR3 is TGTGCCAGCAGTTTAAAGACAGGGGACTACGAGCAGTACTTC.

The genes are TRBV5-6 and TRBJ2-5; TRBD1 might be the D (5 bases). The CDR3 covers 13 residues. Germline V lookup: CDR1 SGHDT, CDR2 YYEEEE. Between the trimmed V and J ends, which lost 3 bases and 1 base, there was a span of 7 bases. Here the CDR3 reads CASSSRAQETQYF. CDR3 DNA: TGTGCCAGCAGCTCCAGGGCCCAAGAGACCCAGTACTTC.

This clone was recorded once. This chain uses TRBV5-1 with TRBJ2-3; a weak D match, TRBD1 (5 bases). There are 16 residues in the CDR3. The ends were cut back, 0 bases at V and 6 bases at J, with 17 bases in the middle. Looked up from germline, CDR1 is SGHRS and CDR2 is YFSETQ. The chain's CDR3 is CASSLAGGQGVDTQYF. CDR3 sequence (DNA): TGCGCCAGCAGCTTGGCCGGTGGTCAGGGCGTGGATACGCAGTATTTT.

The chain is built from TRBV27 and TRBJ2-2; 7 nucleotides line up with TRBD1. CDR3 length: 15 residues. With V trimmed by 6 bases and J by 1 base, 5 bases remained unmatched. CDR1 and CDR2 (germline): MNHEY, SMNVEV (reference sequence). CDR3 bases: TGTGCCAGCAGCCCACAGGGGAAGAACACCGGGGAGCTGTTTTTT. This codes for CASSPQGKNTGELFF.

The rearrangement joins TRBV5-5 to TRBJ1-5, with a possible D match to TRBD1 (6 bases). The V gene's germline CDR1 is SGHKS and CDR2 YYEKEE (reference sequence). Trimming cost V 0 bases and J 3 bases, with 10 bases left between them. The CDR3 covers 15 residues. CDR3 in DNA: TGTGCCAGCAGCTTGGATGGGACAAACAATCAGCCCCAGCATTTT. Translation gives CASSLDGTNNQPQHF.

This clone was detected once. The CDR3 DNA reads as TGTGCCAGCTCACCCCTTCCGACAGGAGAATATGGCTACACCTTC. This codes for CASSPLPTGEYGYTF. V is TRBV18 and J is TRBJ1-2, with D perhaps TRBD1 (6 bases). This CDR3 region has 15 residues. V lost 3 bases and J lost 5, with 16 bases in between. In germline, CDR1 is KGHSH, CDR2 LQKENI.